These T cell receptor beta chains were read from a single sample in a study of monozygotic twins with inflammatory bowel disease. Each CDR3 protein gets one entry in TCRdb, which reprocessed the 5' RACE reads and gives no DNA. The listing records some 170,000 distinct CDR3 sequences. Sample: blood. These receptors all come from a human donor with ulcerative colitis or Crohn's disease, or a healthy co-twin of an affected twin (not recorded which). CDR3s include the opening cysteine and the closing phenylalanine or tryptophan.

v_call: TRBV6-2/TRBV6-3; j_call: TRBJ1-1; cdr3_aa: CASSVGQANTEAFF
v_call: TRBV3-1; j_call: TRBJ1-5; cdr3_aa: CASSQVPWGNQPQHF
v_call: TRBV19; j_call: TRBJ2-2; cdr3_aa: CATRTSEVYTGELFF
v_call: TRBV19; j_call: TRBJ2-7; cdr3_aa: CASKGQSSYEQYF
v_call: TRBV5-1; j_call: TRBJ2-2; cdr3_aa: CASSLAADTGELFF
v_call: TRBV12-3/TRBV12-4; j_call: TRBJ1-6; cdr3_aa: CASSLEPGTENSPLHF
v_call: TRBV11-1; j_call: TRBJ2-1; cdr3_aa: CASNRGPNNEQFF
v_call: TRBV7-9; j_call: TRBJ1-6; cdr3_aa: CASSSRVYNSPLHF
v_call: TRBV4-1; j_call: TRBJ1-1; cdr3_aa: CASSPPLGDTEAFF
v_call: TRBV5-6; j_call: TRBJ2-5; cdr3_aa: CASSLAPNRGETQYF
v_call: TRBV20-1; j_call: TRBJ2-1; cdr3_aa: CSAFSGGDNEQFF
v_call: TRBV5-1; j_call: TRBJ1-1; cdr3_aa: CASSRDRGNTEAFF
v_call: TRBV28; j_call: TRBJ1-1; cdr3_aa: CASSLTGRAEAFF
v_call: TRBV9; j_call: TRBJ2-1; cdr3_aa: CASSPRGGGSNYEQFF
v_call: TRBV6-5; j_call: TRBJ2-7; cdr3_aa: CASRPGPSSYEQYF
v_call: TRBV4-1; j_call: TRBJ2-1; cdr3_aa: CASSRSGQINEQFF
v_call: TRBV3-1; j_call: TRBJ1-2; cdr3_aa: CASSQVGEDNYGYTF
v_call: TRBV19; j_call: TRBJ1-1; cdr3_aa: CASSKQGLNTEAFF
v_call: TRBV7-2; j_call: TRBJ1-4; cdr3_aa: CASSLALGEKLFF
v_call: TRBV11-1; j_call: TRBJ1-1; cdr3_aa: CASSPLRRMNTEAFF
v_call: TRBV25-1; j_call: TRBJ2-7; cdr3_aa: CASSEPRRWGEQYF
v_call: TRBV20-1; j_call: TRBJ1-1; cdr3_aa: CRVRMNTEAFF
v_call: TRBV5-1; j_call: TRBJ2-1; cdr3_aa: CASSLDTKGLPSSYNEQFF
v_call: TRBV29-1; j_call: TRBJ2-3; cdr3_aa: CSVWTDSGTDTQYF
v_call: TRBV29-1; j_call: TRBJ2-2; cdr3_aa: CSVNGLAENTGELFF
v_call: TRBV4-1; j_call: TRBJ1-5; cdr3_aa: CASSQEIGGSWDNQPQHF
v_call: TRBV24-1; j_call: TRBJ1-5; cdr3_aa: CATSDLRGLTGPDQPQHF
v_call: TRBV7-3; j_call: TRBJ2-1; cdr3_aa: CASSLIGNNEQFF
v_call: TRBV25-1; j_call: TRBJ1-2; cdr3_aa: CASSETGRDYGYTF
v_call: TRBV29-1; j_call: TRBJ2-7; cdr3_aa: CSVPGTGHYEQYF
v_call: TRBV28; j_call: TRBJ2-7; cdr3_aa: CASSPGSVYEQYF
v_call: TRBV7-2; j_call: TRBJ1-3; cdr3_aa: CASNWLGGNTIYF
v_call: TRBV4-3; j_call: TRBJ1-1; cdr3_aa: CASSQDLWAANTEAFF
v_call: TRBV6-5; j_call: TRBJ2-7; cdr3_aa: CASRREAVDEQYF
v_call: TRBV10-2; j_call: TRBJ2-3; cdr3_aa: CASSDDPDTQYF
v_call: TRBV28; j_call: TRBJ1-5; cdr3_aa: CASSARVRGHQPQHF
v_call: TRBV5-1; j_call: TRBJ2-7; cdr3_aa: CASSLVGPSVKDEQYF
v_call: TRBV20-1; j_call: TRBJ2-1; cdr3_aa: CSAAGRWNEQFF
v_call: TRBV10-3; j_call: TRBJ2-5; cdr3_aa: CALSDSGDSHTQYF
v_call: TRBV12-3/TRBV12-4; j_call: TRBJ2-2; cdr3_aa: CASSYVRNTGELFF
v_call: TRBV3-1; j_call: TRBJ2-1; cdr3_aa: CASSLRIAQGTRNEQFF
v_call: TRBV5-1; j_call: TRBJ2-3; cdr3_aa: CASSVESPADTQYF
v_call: TRBV5-6; j_call: TRBJ1-5; cdr3_aa: CASSLSEDRYNQPQHF
v_call: TRBV12-2; j_call: TRBJ2-3; cdr3_aa: CASRIPLAGETDTQYF
v_call: TRBV7-3; j_call: TRBJ2-7; cdr3_aa: CASSWGRLYEQYF
v_call: TRBV20-1; j_call: TRBJ2-3; cdr3_aa: CSAKMGGGTDTQYF
v_call: TRBV28; j_call: TRBJ2-7; cdr3_aa: CASSLMTSYEQYF
v_call: TRBV3-1; j_call: TRBJ2-3; cdr3_aa: CASSPLKAGGADTQYF
v_call: TRBV7-2; j_call: TRBJ1-4; cdr3_aa: CASSLEGRNTEKLFF
v_call: TRBV7-2; j_call: TRBJ1-1; cdr3_aa: CTSSLLVGDTEAFF
v_call: TRBV7-9; j_call: TRBJ1-1; cdr3_aa: CASSLVPDTEAFF
v_call: TRBV3-1; j_call: TRBJ2-7; cdr3_aa: CASSPSRVPYEQYF
v_call: TRBV4-3; j_call: TRBJ2-7; cdr3_aa: CASSANPGGVQYF
v_call: TRBV20-1; j_call: TRBJ1-1; cdr3_aa: CSARELQRLNTEAFF